A selection of T cell receptor beta chains follows, all from one sample in a study of T cell changes during pregnancy in multiple sclerosis. Produced via immunoSEQ multiplex PCR; TCRdb's table is partial and in-frame only. The table shows about 75,000 clones, with approximately 95% occurring only once. The source material was CD4+ T cells from peripheral blood mononuclear cells, sampled after pregnancy. The receptors come from a female donor with multiple sclerosis, enrolled in a pregnancy study. CDR3s leave out the opening cysteine and the closing phenylalanine or tryptophan. The size entry is marked missing in some rows and otherwise reads once, few, many or a size class.

>-|TRBJ2-2|TRBV29-1
SASSLAANTGELF
>-|TRBJ1-3|TRBV18
ASSPRQGSGNTIY
>-|TRBJ2-5|TRBV25-1
ASSVTGGETQY
>once|TRBJ2-5|TRBV7-2
ASSVGPRETQY
>-|TRBJ2-1|TRBV9
ASSVELAAKYNEQF
>-|TRBJ1-2|TRBV19
ASSIGENYGYT
>-|TRBJ2-5|TRBV27
ASSPGQGAETQY
>-|TRBJ2-1|TRBV4-1
ASSPRLGSYNEQF
>-|TRBJ1-2|TRBV5-1
ASSLNPGQGATYGYT
>-|TRBJ2-1|TRBV18
ASSPLGQNYNEQF
>-|TRBJ2-1|TRBV29-1
SVGKLGLAGFYNEQF
>-|TRBJ1-5|TRBV30
TAGTGLDQPQH
>-|TRBJ1-5|TRBV28
ASTPGGRRGQPQH
>-|TRBJ2-2|TRBV4-1
ASSPTVRGGGSGELF
>-|TRBJ2-6|TRBV23-1
ASSQWGTSGSLSSGANVLT
>-|TRBJ2-3|TRBV7-9
ASSSRDLAGGFTDTQY
>-|TRBJ2-5|TRBV6-1
ASTLEVVQETQY
>-|TRBJ1-2|TRBV7-2
ASSLVANYGYT
>-|TRBJ1-5|TRBV28
ASSLYDISNQPQH
>-|TRBJ2-7|TRBV28
ASSLSGQGMIDEQY
>-|TRBJ2-5|TRBV28
ASSLSAGVSETQY
>-|TRBJ2-7|TRBV28
ASSLFFRLGTDYEQY
>-|TRBJ1-1|TRBV10-3
AISESGGGTAEAF
>-|TRBJ2-1|TRBV2
ASSEIGIAGGVYNEQF
>once|TRBJ1-5|TRBV4-1
ASSQPDREIQPQH
>-|TRBJ2-5|TRBV5-1
ASRSGLAAEETQY
>-|TRBJ1-2|TRBV5-4
ATMGRGGYGYT
>-|TRBJ1-6|TRBV6-5
ASSQTGVSPLH
>-|TRBJ1-1|TRBV7-8
ASTQRGTEAF
>once|TRBJ2-1|TRBV9
ASSLPAGGWNEQF
>once|TRBJ2-1|TRBV7-9
ASSSRQGYNEQF
>-|TRBJ1-2|TRBV5-6
ASILRGQGHSNYGYT
>-|TRBJ1-4|TRBV29-1
SAGQLNEKLF
>-|TRBJ1-5|TRBV7-2
ASSLRGGNQPQH
>-|TRBJ2-3|TRBV4-1
ASSFSGPERVPDTQY
>-|TRBJ2-1|TRBV19
ASLDRGKGLVEQF
>-|TRBJ2-1|TRBV6-6
ASSYSPGTGNNEQF
>-|TRBJ2-5|TRBV19
ASSQQGAPQETQY
>once|TRBJ2-7|TRBV5-1
ASSLLAGASYEQY
>-|TRBJ1-2|TRBV6-5
ASSRDRANYGYT
>-|TRBJ1-1|TRBV5-1
ASRDGGSVSTEAF
>-|TRBJ2-3|TRBV28
ASSGTSGSSDTQY
>-|TRBJ1-3|TRBV19
ASSRGHFSGNTIY
>-|TRBJ2-3|TRBV7-9
ASSLSSRGLSTDTQY
>-|TRBJ2-5|TRBV5-1
ASSYRMGLAGQETQY
>-|TRBJ1-2|TRBV6-5
ASRTPGQGERYT
>-|TRBJ2-2|TRBV28
ASSSFGDTGELF
>-|TRBJ2-7|TRBV6-5
ASSYGDRGIYEQY
>-|TRBJ2-2|TRBV13
ASSLQREGGNGELF
>-|TRBJ2-7|TRBV28
ASTQTGTSYEQY
>-|TRBJ2-3|TRBV29-1
SVLRGPDTQY
>-|TRBJ1-4|TRBV25-1
ASSAHGTGATNEKLF
>-|TRBJ1-5|TRBV5-8
ASSGARQGNQPQH
>once|-|TRBV27
ASSLSRDRTYEQY
>-|TRBJ1-5|TRBV28
ASSSRTGRLIGNNQPQH